This T cell receptor beta chain appears in the sequencing data of a study of cytomegalovirus exposure and HLA in healthy donors. The CDR3 length is 15 residues. The V gene lost 1 base and the J gene lost 0 bases, with 9 bases spanning the gap. Germline V gene lookup returns CDR1 SGHTA and CDR2 FQGNSA. Researchers ran the PCR with 60 Vbeta and 13 Jbeta primers. Only in-frame clones appear in the TCRdb table, and some are missing; sequencing was by immunoSEQ multiplex PCR. The data contain over 100,000 clones, approximately 80% of them singletons. Study-wide points: When analyzed later, a missense DCLRE1C variant was found to be linked to TCR beta V- and J-gene trimming.

Turning to this clone: Its antigen remains unknown.

The rearrangement uses TRBV7-2 and TRBJ1-2; D is undetermined. The sequenced sample was PBMCs. The clonotype comes from a woman aged 25-40 years in good health and CMV-seronegative. CDR3 in amino acids: CASSLVTGSNYGYTF. Here the CDR3 DNA reads TGTGCCAGCAGCTTAGTCACGGGTTCTAACTATGGCTACACCTTC.